A selection of T cell receptor beta chains follows, all from one sample in a study of blood T cell repertoires in COVID-19. Assay used: immunoSEQ multiplex PCR; TCRdb lists only in-frame clones, some missing. In the table there are 200,000 to 250,000 clones, 65% to 90% of which are singletons. The sequenced sample consisted of peripheral blood. These receptors all come from a woman in her thirties or forties who had recovered from COVID-19. CDR3s include the opening cysteine and the closing phenylalanine or tryptophan. Fields, in order: D gene, V gene, clone size, J gene, CDR3 DNA, CDR3 protein. A D gene is named only where the DNA matches it firmly. Not every row has a clone size; where given, it reads once, few, many or a size class.

d_call: -; v_call: TRBV5-1; clone_size: -; j_call: TRBJ1-2; cdr3_nt: TGCGCCAGCAGCTTGGCGGCCTTAGGGCAGAACGGACATCTTTATGGCTACACCTTC; cdr3_aa: CASSLAALGQNGHLYGYTF
d_call: TRBD2; v_call: TRBV28; clone_size: -; j_call: TRBJ2-3; cdr3_nt: TGTGCCAGCAGTCCGGGACTAGCGGGGGACACGCAGTATTTT; cdr3_aa: CASSPGLAGDTQYF
d_call: TRBD1; v_call: TRBV27; clone_size: -; j_call: TRBJ2-5; cdr3_nt: TGTGCCAGCAGCACGAACAGGGGCCAAGAGACCCAGTACTTC; cdr3_aa: CASSTNRGQETQYF
d_call: -; v_call: TRBV5-4; clone_size: -; j_call: TRBJ1-6; cdr3_nt: TGTGCCAGCAGCTCATTCACAGGGAAAGATTCACCCCTCCACTTT; cdr3_aa: CASSSFTGKDSPLHF
d_call: -; v_call: TRBV11-3; clone_size: -; j_call: TRBJ1-1; cdr3_nt: TGTGCCAGCAGCAGGGCGGGAGGCGCTGAAGCTTTCTTT; cdr3_aa: CASSRAGGAEAFF
d_call: TRBD2; v_call: TRBV6-2/TRBV6-3; clone_size: few; j_call: TRBJ2-5; cdr3_nt: TGTGCCAGCAGTGCCCCCAAGGGACTAGCGGGGGGACTAGAAGAGACCCAGTACTTC; cdr3_aa: CASSAPKGLAGGLEETQYF
d_call: TRBD2; v_call: TRBV27; clone_size: few; j_call: TRBJ2-7; cdr3_nt: TGTGCCAGCAGTTTACTCGGGACTAGCGGGAGCTACGAGCAGTACTTC; cdr3_aa: CASSLLGTSGSYEQYF
d_call: TRBD1; v_call: TRBV6-4; clone_size: once; j_call: TRBJ1-4; cdr3_nt: TGTGCCAGCAGTGACGGGACAGGGGGCGAAAAACTGTTTTTT; cdr3_aa: CASSDGTGGEKLFF
d_call: TRBD2; v_call: TRBV12-3/TRBV12-4; clone_size: -; j_call: TRBJ2-3; cdr3_nt: TGTGCCAGCAGAAATAGCGGGGGAGATACGCAGTATTTT; cdr3_aa: CASRNSGGDTQYF
d_call: TRBD1; v_call: TRBV5-1; clone_size: -; j_call: TRBJ2-3; cdr3_nt: TGCGCCAGCAGCTTCGCTGGACAGGGAACAGATACGCAGTATTTT; cdr3_aa: CASSFAGQGTDTQYF
d_call: -; v_call: TRBV6-4; clone_size: few; j_call: TRBJ2-2; cdr3_nt: TGTGCCAGCAGTGACGGGGCCCACGGGGAGCTGTTTTTT; cdr3_aa: CASSDGAHGELFF
d_call: -; v_call: TRBV19; clone_size: once; j_call: TRBJ1-2; cdr3_nt: TGTGCCAGTAGTATTTCCACAGGGCCCTATGGCTACACCTTC; cdr3_aa: CASSISTGPYGYTF
d_call: -; v_call: TRBV10-3; clone_size: -; j_call: TRBJ2-1; cdr3_nt: TGTGCCATCAGTGGCGAGGGAAATGAGCAGTTCTTC; cdr3_aa: CAISGEGNEQFF
d_call: -; v_call: TRBV7-9; clone_size: -; j_call: TRBJ2-3; cdr3_nt: TGTGCCAGCAGCCCGTTTGGGGGGGCTTTCGCAGATACGCAGTATTTT; cdr3_aa: CASSPFGGAFADTQYF
d_call: TRBD2; v_call: TRBV7-2; clone_size: -; j_call: TRBJ2-3; cdr3_nt: TGTGCCAGCAGCCCCGGGCCGGGGGGTCCAGATACGCAGTATTTT; cdr3_aa: CASSPGPGGPDTQYF
d_call: -; v_call: TRBV7-2; clone_size: once; j_call: TRBJ2-3; cdr3_nt: TGTGCCAGCAGCTTAGCATACACAGATACGCAGTATTTT; cdr3_aa: CASSLAYTDTQYF
d_call: -; v_call: TRBV12-5; clone_size: -; j_call: TRBJ2-5; cdr3_nt: TGTGCTAGTTCGCTGCTACATCCGGGTGGCCAAGAGACCCAGTACTTC; cdr3_aa: CASSLLHPGGQETQYF
d_call: -; v_call: TRBV7-9; clone_size: -; j_call: TRBJ2-2; cdr3_nt: TGTGCCAGCAGCTTAGGTTCAGGAGGGGAGAACACCGGGGAGCTGTTTTTT; cdr3_aa: CASSLGSGGENTGELFF
d_call: TRBD1; v_call: TRBV5-5; clone_size: -; j_call: TRBJ2-1; cdr3_nt: TGTGCCAGCAGACCTGGACAGGGGGGTTTCAATGAGCAGTTCTTC; cdr3_aa: CASRPGQGGFNEQFF
d_call: -; v_call: TRBV28; clone_size: many; j_call: TRBJ1-2; cdr3_nt: TGTGCCAGCAGACAACAGGGTCGAAACTATGGCTACACCTTC; cdr3_aa: CASRQQGRNYGYTF
d_call: TRBD2; v_call: TRBV5-1; clone_size: -; j_call: TRBJ2-7; cdr3_nt: TGCGCCAGCAGCTTGACCGGGACTAGGAACGAGCAGTACTTC; cdr3_aa: CASSLTGTRNEQYF
d_call: TRBD1; v_call: TRBV19; clone_size: -; j_call: TRBJ1-3; cdr3_nt: TGTGCCAGTAGTAGAAACACAGGGGCCTCTGGAAACACCATATATTTT; cdr3_aa: CASSRNTGASGNTIYF
d_call: -; v_call: TRBV11-1; clone_size: -; j_call: TRBJ2-1; cdr3_nt: TGTGCCAGCAGCTTAGGCGGAGATGAGCAGTTCTTC; cdr3_aa: CASSLGGDEQFF
d_call: -; v_call: TRBV29-1; clone_size: -; j_call: TRBJ2-7; cdr3_nt: TGCAGCGTTGATGTGTCAGGGGGAGGTGGCTACGAGCAGTACTTC; cdr3_aa: CSVDVSGGGGYEQYF
d_call: -; v_call: TRBV9; clone_size: -; j_call: TRBJ2-5; cdr3_nt: TGTGCCAGCAGCGCAGGGGCGTACCAAGAGACCCAGTACTTC; cdr3_aa: CASSAGAYQETQYF
d_call: -; v_call: TRBV19; clone_size: -; j_call: TRBJ1-5; cdr3_nt: TGTGCCAGTAGTCCCCCCGCAACCAGGGTTCAGCCCCAGCATTTT; cdr3_aa: CASSPPATRVQPQHF
d_call: -; v_call: TRBV4-3; clone_size: -; j_call: TRBJ2-6; cdr3_nt: TGCGCCAGCAGCCAAGATCCGAGGCTAAGGGCCAACGTCCTGACTTTC; cdr3_aa: CASSQDPRLRANVLTF
d_call: TRBD2; v_call: TRBV2; clone_size: -; j_call: TRBJ2-5; cdr3_nt: TGTGCCAGCAGTGAATGGGTAGCGGGTAGAGAGACCCAGTACTTC; cdr3_aa: CASSEWVAGRETQYF
d_call: -; v_call: TRBV19; clone_size: -; j_call: TRBJ1-4; cdr3_nt: TGTGCCAGTAGTATCGGGGTTTCACGTCCCGAAAAACTGTTTTTT; cdr3_aa: CASSIGVSRPEKLFF
d_call: TRBD1; v_call: TRBV19; clone_size: -; j_call: TRBJ1-5; cdr3_nt: TGTGCCAGTAGTCAGGGGGCTACTCAGCCCCAGCATTTT; cdr3_aa: CASSQGATQPQHF
d_call: -; v_call: TRBV3-1/TRBV3-2; clone_size: once; j_call: TRBJ1-2; cdr3_nt: TGTGCCAGCAGCCAGGGGCAGGACTATGGCTACACCTTC; cdr3_aa: CASSQGQDYGYTF
d_call: TRBD1; v_call: TRBV6-2/TRBV6-3; clone_size: -; j_call: TRBJ1-1; cdr3_nt: TGTGCCAGCAGTCCGACAGGGACTGAAGCTTTCTTT; cdr3_aa: CASSPTGTEAFF
d_call: -; v_call: TRBV28; clone_size: -; j_call: TRBJ1-1; cdr3_nt: TGTGCCAGCAGTCCCCATGAACGGGGGAACACTGAAGCTTTCTTT; cdr3_aa: CASSPHERGNTEAFF
d_call: -; v_call: TRBV30; clone_size: few; j_call: TRBJ1-1; cdr3_nt: TGTGCCTCACGGGGAGTCTGGTTCACTGAAGCTTTCTTT; cdr3_aa: CASRGVWFTEAFF
d_call: TRBD1; v_call: TRBV5-1; clone_size: -; j_call: TRBJ2-7; cdr3_nt: TGCGCCAGCAGCTTGGCCCCAGGGGGTCCCTACGAGCAGTACTTC; cdr3_aa: CASSLAPGGPYEQYF
d_call: TRBD2; v_call: TRBV27; clone_size: -; j_call: TRBJ2-5; cdr3_nt: TGTGCCAGCAGGAACCCGGGGGGGAGGAAGACCCAGTACTTC; cdr3_aa: CASRNPGGRKTQYF
d_call: TRBD2; v_call: TRBV3-1/TRBV3-2; clone_size: -; j_call: TRBJ2-3; cdr3_nt: TGTGCCAGCAGCCAAGGATTGGGCGGGGGAGATACGCAGTATTTT; cdr3_aa: CASSQGLGGGDTQYF
d_call: TRBD1; v_call: TRBV5-5; clone_size: -; j_call: TRBJ2-5; cdr3_nt: TGTGCCAGCAGCGTGACAGGGGCAGAGACCCAGTACTTC; cdr3_aa: CASSVTGAETQYF
d_call: -; v_call: TRBV7-2; clone_size: -; j_call: TRBJ1-2; cdr3_nt: TGTGCCAGCAGCCCCATCGGGGGTGTTGGGGCTAACTATGGCTACACCTTC; cdr3_aa: CASSPIGGVGANYGYTF
d_call: TRBD1; v_call: TRBV28; clone_size: -; j_call: TRBJ2-7; cdr3_nt: TGTGCCAGCAGTTTAGTATCCCGGGACAGGGATTACGAGCAGTACTTC; cdr3_aa: CASSLVSRDRDYEQYF
d_call: TRBD1; v_call: TRBV6-2/TRBV6-3; clone_size: -; j_call: TRBJ2-5; cdr3_nt: TGTGCCAGCAGTGGGACAGAAGAGACCCAGTACTTC; cdr3_aa: CASSGTEETQYF